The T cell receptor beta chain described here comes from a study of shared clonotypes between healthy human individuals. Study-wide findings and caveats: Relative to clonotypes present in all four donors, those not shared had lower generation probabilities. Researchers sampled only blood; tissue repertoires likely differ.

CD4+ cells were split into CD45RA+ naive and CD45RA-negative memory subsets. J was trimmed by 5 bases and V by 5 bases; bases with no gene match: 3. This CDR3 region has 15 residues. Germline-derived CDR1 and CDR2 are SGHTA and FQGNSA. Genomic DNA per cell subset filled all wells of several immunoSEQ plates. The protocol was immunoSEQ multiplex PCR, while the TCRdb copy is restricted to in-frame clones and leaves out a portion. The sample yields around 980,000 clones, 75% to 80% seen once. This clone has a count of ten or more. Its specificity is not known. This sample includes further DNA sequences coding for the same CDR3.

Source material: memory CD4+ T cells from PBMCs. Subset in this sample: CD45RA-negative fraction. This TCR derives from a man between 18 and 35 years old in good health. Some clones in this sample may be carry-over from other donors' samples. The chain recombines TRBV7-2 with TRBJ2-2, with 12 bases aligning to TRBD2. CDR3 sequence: CASSPGLAGTGELFF. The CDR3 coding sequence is TGTGCCAGCAGCCCCGGACTAGCGGGAACCGGGGAGCTGTTTTTT.